A selection of T cell receptor beta chains follows, all from one sample in a study of blood T cells in healthy people across ages. TCRdb independently ran MiXCR on the 5' RACE reads; one entry per CDR3 protein. Of around 800,000 distinct CDR3 sequences in the sample, roughly 60% were seen once. The sequenced sample was blood. The receptors derive from a man aged 30 to 39 in good health. CDR3s include the opening cysteine and the closing phenylalanine or tryptophan. D genes are given only for firm matches. Clone size is stated in some rows and not others, as once, few, many or a class when expanded.

j_gene,d_gene,abundance,v_gene,CDR3aa,CDR3nt
TRBJ2-7,TRBD1,.,TRBV9,CASSVGLRGQGSYEQYF,TGTGCCAGCAGCGTAGGGCTAAGGGGACAGGGCTCCTACGAGCAGTACTTC
TRBJ2-3,TRBD1,few,TRBV11-2,CASSATGGRDTQYF,TGTGCCAGCAGCGCGACAGGGGGCAGAGATACGCAGTATTTT
TRBJ2-7,TRBD2,.,TRBV9,CASSPTGGDYYEQYF,TGTGCCAGCAGCCCGACGGGGGGGGACTACTACGAGCAGTACTTC
TRBJ2-7,.,.,TRBV2,CASSEEVSYEQYF,TGTGCCAGCAGTGAAGAGGTCAGCTACGAGCAGTACTTC
TRBJ2-1,.,.,TRBV7-3,CASSLNRGTNEQFF,TGTGCCAGCAGCTTAAATCGGGGGACCAATGAGCAGTTCTTC
TRBJ2-1,.,.,TRBV7-9,CASSLSLSGGAEGEQFF,TGTGCCAGCAGCTTATCCCTCTCAGGCGGGGCTGAGGGTGAGCAGTTCTTC
TRBJ1-1,TRBD1,.,TRBV29-1,CSVPPGQGNTEAFF,TGCAGCGTGCCCCCCGGACAGGGGAACACTGAAGCTTTCTTT
TRBJ2-2,.,.,TRBV6-5,CASSYSGSGTGELFF,TGTGCCAGCAGTTACTCCGGGTCCGGGACCGGGGAGCTGTTTTTT
TRBJ2-7,.,.,TRBV7-8,CASSLAPTGVDSYEQYF,TGTGCCAGCAGCTTAGCCCCGACGGGGGTTGACTCCTACGAGCAGTACTTC
TRBJ2-7,.,few,TRBV10-3,CAISIAYEQYF,TGTGCCATTTCGATAGCCTACGAGCAGTACTTC
TRBJ2-5,TRBD2,.,TRBV12-3/TRBV12-4,CASSLLTSVLETQYF,TGTGCCAGCAGTTTACTGACTAGCGTGCTAGAGACCCAGTACTTC
TRBJ1-6,.,.,TRBV27,CASSFVGALSNSPLHF,TGTGCCAGCAGTTTCGTGGGCGCCTTATCTAATTCACCCCTCCACTTT
TRBJ2-1,TRBD2,.,TRBV9,CASSLFPSGEGRRPQYEQFF,TGTGCCAGCAGCCTTTTCCCTAGCGGGGAAGGGCGCCGCCCACAATATGAGCAGTTCTTC
TRBJ1-6,.,.,TRBV5-1,CASSSPGGESSYNSPLHF,TGCGCCAGCAGCTCGCCGGGCGGGGAAAGCTCCTATAATTCACCCCTCCACTTT
TRBJ1-1,.,.,TRBV20-1,CSARSIQDTEAFF,TGCAGTGCTAGGTCCATACAGGACACTGAAGCTTTCTTT
TRBJ1-1,.,.,TRBV25-1,CASRDGGRSTEAFF,TGTGCCAGCAGGGACGGGGGGCGCAGCACTGAAGCTTTCTTT
TRBJ2-7,.,.,TRBV4-2,CASSQDAGGYEQYF,TGTGCCAGCAGCCAAGATGCAGGAGGCTACGAGCAGTACTTC
TRBJ2-3,.,.,TRBV12-3/TRBV12-4,CASSEGRWVTADTQYF,TGTGCCAGCAGTGAAGGACGATGGGTGACGGCAGATACGCAGTATTTT
TRBJ1-4,TRBD1,.,TRBV27,CASGPGGMANEKLFF,TGTGCCAGCGGGCCAGGGGGTATGGCTAATGAAAAACTGTTTTTT
TRBJ2-1,TRBD1,.,TRBV6-5,CATTGSYNEQFF,TGTGCCACGACAGGGTCCTACAATGAGCAGTTCTTC
TRBJ1-4,.,.,TRBV4-2,CASSQGDEKLFF,TGTGCCAGCAGCCAGGGGGATGAAAAACTGTTTTTT
TRBJ2-1,TRBD1,once,TRBV12-3/TRBV12-4,CASSLEQGVGEQFF,TGTGCCAGCAGTTTAGAACAGGGGGTCGGTGAGCAGTTCTTC
TRBJ2-1,TRBD1,.,TRBV14,CASSRDGTGTYNEQFF,TGTGCCAGCAGCCGAGACGGGACAGGCACTTACAATGAGCAGTTCTTC
TRBJ2-5,TRBD2,.,TRBV7-9,CASSLGLAGGTYF,TGTGCCAGCAGCTTAGGACTAGCGGGGGGGACGTACTTC
TRBJ1-6,.,.,TRBV2,CASSETPGVALHF,TGTGCCAGCAGTGAAACTCCAGGGGTTGCCCTCCACTTT
TRBJ2-7,.,.,TRBV29-1,CSVEEQGLHEQYF,TGCAGCGTTGAGGAGCAGGGTTTGCACGAGCAGTACTTC
TRBJ2-5,.,.,TRBV20-1,CSARAQSQQETQYF,TGCAGTGCTAGAGCTCAGTCACAGCAGGAGACCCAGTACTTC
TRBJ2-1,.,few,TRBV5-5,CASSYGPGGRNNEQFF,TGTGCCAGCAGTTACGGGCCGGGTGGGAGGAACAATGAGCAGTTCTTC
TRBJ2-1,.,.,TRBV4-2,CASSQDIREQFF,TGTGCCAGCAGCCAAGATATCCGTGAGCAGTTCTTC
TRBJ2-1,.,.,TRBV5-1,CASSLAGHLDEQFF,TGCGCCAGCAGCTTGGCCGGCCATTTGGATGAGCAGTTCTTC
TRBJ2-7,.,.,TRBV7-6,CASSLDEGSYEQYF,TGTGCCAGCAGCTTAGATGAGGGTTCCTACGAGCAGTACTTC
TRBJ2-3,TRBD2,.,TRBV20-1,CSARLAGGSTDTQYF,TGCAGTGCTAGATTAGCGGGGGGGAGCACAGATACGCAGTATTTT
TRBJ2-1,.,.,TRBV15,CATSRVPDNEQFF,TGTGCCACCAGCAGAGTGCCAGACAATGAGCAGTTCTTC
TRBJ2-5,.,few,TRBV28,CATASAKEQYF,TGTGCCACCGCGTCCGCGAAAGAGCAGTACTTC
TRBJ2-1,.,.,TRBV2,CARRGGQFF,TGTGCCAGACGGGGCGGGCAGTTCTTC
TRBJ2-3,TRBD2,.,TRBV4-2,CASSQDIQRGGGTDTQYF,TGTGCCAGCAGCCAAGATATCCAGCGGGGGGGCGGGACAGATACGCAGTATTTT
TRBJ1-2,.,.,TRBV5-1,CASSAIRDTYGYTF,TGCGCCAGCAGCGCGATCCGGGACACCTATGGCTACACCTTC
TRBJ1-1,.,.,TRBV29-1,CSAGTVNTEAFF,TGCAGCGCCGGTACAGTGAACACTGAAGCTTTCTTT
TRBJ2-3,.,.,TRBV20-1,CSASAGPGTDTRYF,TGCAGTGCTAGCGCGGGGCCGGGCACAGATACGCGGTATTTT
TRBJ2-7,.,many,TRBV29-1,CSVEAGTDRSSYEQYF,TGCAGCGTTGAAGCCGGAACCGACAGGAGCTCCTACGAGCAGTACTTC
TRBJ1-2,.,.,TRBV27,CASCVGPAYGYTF,TGTGCCAGCTGCGTCGGCCCGGCGTATGGCTACACCTTC
TRBJ2-7,.,.,TRBV7-2,CASSITGYEQYF,TGTGCCAGCAGCATCACAGGGTACGAGCAGTACTTC
TRBJ2-1,TRBD2,.,TRBV15,CATSRDFSTGGSNEQFF,TGTGCCACCAGCAGAGATTTTAGTACGGGGGGATCAAATGAGCAGTTCTTC
TRBJ2-3,.,.,TRBV5-1,CASSSLGGDTQYF,TGCGCCAGCAGCTCCCTCGGGGGAGATACGCAGTATTTT
TRBJ2-1,.,few,TRBV9,CASSALLKYNEQFF,TGTGCCAGCAGCGCCCTCCTAAAATACAATGAGCAGTTCTTC
TRBJ2-1,TRBD1,.,TRBV7-6,CASSLEPTGIEQFF,TGTGCCAGCAGCTTAGAGCCGACAGGGATTGAGCAGTTCTTC
TRBJ1-1,.,.,TRBV5-1,CASSSAAVPEAFF,TGCGCCAGCAGCTCCGCTGCGGTCCCTGAAGCTTTCTTT
TRBJ2-7,.,.,TRBV20-1,CSARNGPYEQYF,TGCAGTGCTAGAAATGGCCCCTACGAGCAGTACTTC
TRBJ2-5,TRBD1,.,TRBV2,CASSGSIDRGETQYF,TGTGCCAGCAGTGGGTCGATTGACAGGGGGGAGACCCAGTACTTC
TRBJ2-7,.,few,TRBV28,CASSILGPSSSYEQYF,TGTGCCAGCAGCATACTAGGCCCTTCAAGCTCCTACGAGCAGTACTTC
TRBJ1-1,.,few,TRBV9,CASSARPLEEAFF,TGTGCCAGCAGCGCCCGGCCCTTAGAGGAGGCTTTCTTT
TRBJ2-3,.,.,TRBV6-6,CASSNDRYTDTQYF,TGTGCCAGCAGTAATGACAGATACACAGATACGCAGTATTTT
TRBJ1-6,TRBD1,.,TRBV10-3,CAISSSQGARNSPLHF,TGTGCCATCAGCTCCTCACAGGGGGCGCGTAATTCACCCCTCCACTTT
TRBJ2-1,TRBD2,.,TRBV9,CASSPRAGGPYEQFF,TGTGCCAGCAGCCCCAGAGCGGGGGGGCCCTATGAGCAGTTCTTC
TRBJ2-6,.,.,TRBV28,CASSLGHLSGANVLTF,TGTGCCAGCAGTTTAGGACATCTCTCTGGGGCCAACGTCCTGACTTTC
TRBJ1-6,.,.,TRBV12-3/TRBV12-4,CASSPRQVFNSPLHF,TGTGCCAGCAGTCCCAGACAGGTCTTTAATTCACCCCTCCACTTT